The entry that follows covers one TCR beta chain sequence. It has no known antigen specificity. No much larger clone is present one base from it, and per-base qualities are unavailable. This specimen belongs to a study of CD4 T cells in relation to SARS-CoV-2 and coronaviruses (dated by TCRdb to about 2021). Describing the broader study: Across all 12 patients in the convalescent cohort, the median age was about 42 years, with a range of 21 to 72 years. For other donors in the study, expansion assays were sequenced with a different, Illumina-based TCR-beta assay. The Adaptive Biotechnologies TCR-sequencing kit was used to sequence samples from a few pre-COVID donors and the naive versus memory experiments, while other data came from Illumina-based sequencing. The study assessed, at the TCR clonotype level, memory CD4+ T cell crossreactivity between SARS-CoV-2 and common cold coronavirus spike proteins. HLA restriction was mapped for shared crossreactive spike epitopes using patient-derived lymphoblastoid cell lines. Of the approximately twelve convalescent patients, 8 were male and 4 were female, and two of the subjects were Hispanic. Study-wide findings and limitations: Since the crossreactivity analysis centred on spike protein, crossreactivity against other viral proteins was not assessed. Roughly 64% of donors had memory CD4+ clonotypes that crossrecognized SARS-CoV-2 and at least one common cold coronavirus spike. The study was limited by small numbers of patients and tested TCRs. Sequencing of naive versus memory cells indicated that the assay detects memory recall responses, not primary responses primed during culture. Significantly weaker SARS-CoV-2-driven expansion was shown by crossreactive clones than by monoreactive clones, consistent with antigenic imprinting. No donor contributed both pre-pandemic and post-infection samples, which limited tracing the source of pre-existing responses.

CDR1 and CDR2 are drawn from the germline V gene (reference sequence): SEHNR, FQNEAQ. From V the trimming removes 1 base and from J it removes 9 bases, while the gene matches leave 3 bases of the junction unaccounted for. From its cysteine to its phenylalanine, the CDR3 spans 14 amino acids. CDR3 DNA only is kept here, 42 bases in frame from base 1. Deep-resolution immunoSEQ TCR-beta sequencing was performed on DNA from uncultured naive and memory CD4+ T cells. The paper's data handling went like this. Preprocessing removed nonproductive sequences and CDR3s not starting with C, not ending with F or W, or shorter than 7 amino acids. Cultured and uncultured naive and memory CD4+ repertoires were searched for previously identified spike- and CEF-reactive CDR3s. Pairwise Levenshtein distance, computed with the stringdist R package after three terminal residues were trimmed from each end, was used as the measure of CDR3 homology. TCRdb mirrors the immuneACCESS table, restricted to in-frame sequences. Some clones are absent from its copies; in checked studies, under half trace to an unresolved V gene, and the reason for the others is unknown. V and J calls and clone size are given by that table; D and trimming were obtained from the DNA. The sample includes about 54,000 clones, with under 95% observed a single time. The ten largest account for around 0.4% of the sample.

Naive and memory CD4+ T cells were separated from cryopreserved PBMCs through CD4 enrichment, which was followed by EasySep naive CD4+ T cell enrichment. PBMCs were isolated from leukapheresis product or whole blood by Ficoll-Paque PLUS gradient centrifugation. PBMCs were either used fresh in the expansion assay or cryopreserved at -140 degrees C. The QIAamp Micro DNA Kit was used to extract genomic DNA from the CD4+ T cells. The receptor was derived from an adult with COVID-19. What was sequenced was naive CD4+ T cells from PBMCs. Per the publication, the cell subset or site label means: naive CD4+ T cells isolated by negative enrichment. The chain joins TRBV7-9 to TRBJ2-1; 10 middle bases align to TRBD2. The nucleotides are TGTGCCAGCAGCTTAGTGGCTAGCGGGGGTGAGCAGTTCTTC. This encodes CASSLVASGGEQFF.